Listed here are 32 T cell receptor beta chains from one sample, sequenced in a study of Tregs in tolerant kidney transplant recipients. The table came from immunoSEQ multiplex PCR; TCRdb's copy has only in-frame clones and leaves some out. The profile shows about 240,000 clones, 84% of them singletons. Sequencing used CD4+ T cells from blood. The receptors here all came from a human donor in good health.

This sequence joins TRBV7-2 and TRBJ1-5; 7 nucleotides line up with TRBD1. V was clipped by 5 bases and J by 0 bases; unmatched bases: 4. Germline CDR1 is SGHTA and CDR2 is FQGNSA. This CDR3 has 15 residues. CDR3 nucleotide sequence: TGTGCCAGCAGCATGGGGGACAGTAGCAATCAGCCCCAGCATTTT. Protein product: CASSMGDSSNQPQHF.

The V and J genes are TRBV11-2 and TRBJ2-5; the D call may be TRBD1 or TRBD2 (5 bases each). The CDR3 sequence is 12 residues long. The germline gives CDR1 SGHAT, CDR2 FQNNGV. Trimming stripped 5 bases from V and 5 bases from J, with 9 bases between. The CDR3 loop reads CASSIRDETQYF. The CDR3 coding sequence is TGTGCCAGCAGCATCAGGGACGAGACCCAGTACTTC.

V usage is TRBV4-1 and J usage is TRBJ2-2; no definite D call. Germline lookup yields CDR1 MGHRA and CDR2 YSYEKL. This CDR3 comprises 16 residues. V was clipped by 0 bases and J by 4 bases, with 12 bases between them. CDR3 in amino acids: CASSQEGRVPTGELFF. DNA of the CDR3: TGCGCCAGCAGCCAAGAGGGAAGGGTCCCCACCGGGGAGCTGTTTTTT.

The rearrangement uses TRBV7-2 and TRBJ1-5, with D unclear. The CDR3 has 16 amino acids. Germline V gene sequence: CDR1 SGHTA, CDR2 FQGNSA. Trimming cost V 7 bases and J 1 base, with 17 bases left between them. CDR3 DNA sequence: TGTGCCAGCAAAGCCATGACTCAGGCGAGCAATCAGCCCCAGCATTTT. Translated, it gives CASKAMTQASNQPQHF.

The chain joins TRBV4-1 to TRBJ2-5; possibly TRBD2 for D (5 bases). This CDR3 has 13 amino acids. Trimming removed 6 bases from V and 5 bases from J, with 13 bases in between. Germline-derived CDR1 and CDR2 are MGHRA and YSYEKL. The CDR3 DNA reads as TGCGCCAGCAGGAGAGGTCGCGGGGAGACCCAGTACTTC. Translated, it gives CASRRGRGETQYF.

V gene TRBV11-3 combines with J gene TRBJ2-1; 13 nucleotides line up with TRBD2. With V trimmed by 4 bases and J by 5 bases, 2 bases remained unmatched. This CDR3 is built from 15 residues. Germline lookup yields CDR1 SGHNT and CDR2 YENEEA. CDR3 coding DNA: TGTGCCAGCAGCTGGACTAGCGGGAGTCACAATGAGCAGTTCTTC. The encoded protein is CASSWTSGSHNEQFF.

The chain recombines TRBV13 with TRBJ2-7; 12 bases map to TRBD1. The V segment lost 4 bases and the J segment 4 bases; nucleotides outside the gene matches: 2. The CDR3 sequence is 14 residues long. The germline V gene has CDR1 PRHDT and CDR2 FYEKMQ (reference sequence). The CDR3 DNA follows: TGTGCCAGCAGCTGGGACAGGGGGCCGTACGAGCAGTACTTC. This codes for CASSWDRGPYEQYF.

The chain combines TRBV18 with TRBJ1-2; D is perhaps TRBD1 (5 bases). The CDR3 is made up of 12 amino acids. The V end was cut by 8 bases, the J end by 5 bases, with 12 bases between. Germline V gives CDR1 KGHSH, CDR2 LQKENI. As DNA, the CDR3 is TGTGCCAGCCGTTGGGGACTATATGGCTACACCTTC. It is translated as CASRWGLYGYTF.

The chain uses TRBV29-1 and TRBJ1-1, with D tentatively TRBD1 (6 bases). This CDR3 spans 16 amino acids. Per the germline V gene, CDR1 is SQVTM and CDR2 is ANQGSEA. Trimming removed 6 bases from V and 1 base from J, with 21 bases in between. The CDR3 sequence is CSVIPSRTVPNTEAFF. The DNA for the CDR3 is TGCAGCGTGATACCGTCGAGGACAGTCCCGAACACTGAAGCTTTCTTT. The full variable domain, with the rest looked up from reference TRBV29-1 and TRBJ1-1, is SAVISQKPSRDICQRGTSLTIQCQVDSQVTMMFWYRQQPGQSLTLIATANQGSEATYESGFVIDKFPISRPNLTFSTLTVSNMSPEDSSIYLCSVIPSRTVPNTEAFFGQGTRLTVV.

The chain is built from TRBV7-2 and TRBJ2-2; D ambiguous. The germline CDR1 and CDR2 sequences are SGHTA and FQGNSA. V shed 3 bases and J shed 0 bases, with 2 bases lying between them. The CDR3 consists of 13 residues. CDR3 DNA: TGTGCCAGCAGCTTCACGAACACCGGGGAGCTGTTTTTT. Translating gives CASSFTNTGELFF.

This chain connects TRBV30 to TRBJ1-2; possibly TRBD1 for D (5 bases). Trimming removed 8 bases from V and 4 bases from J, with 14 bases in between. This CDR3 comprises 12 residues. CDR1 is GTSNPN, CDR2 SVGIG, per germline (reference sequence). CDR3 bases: TGTGCCACAGCTTACAGGTTCTATGGCTACACCTTC. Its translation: CATAYRFYGYTF.

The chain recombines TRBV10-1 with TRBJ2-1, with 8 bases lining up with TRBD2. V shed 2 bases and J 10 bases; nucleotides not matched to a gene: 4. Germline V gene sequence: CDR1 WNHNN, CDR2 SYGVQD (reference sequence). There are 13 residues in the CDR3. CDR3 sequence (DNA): TGCGCCAGCAGTGAGCAAGCGGGGGACGAGCAGTTCTTC. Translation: CASSEQAGDEQFF.

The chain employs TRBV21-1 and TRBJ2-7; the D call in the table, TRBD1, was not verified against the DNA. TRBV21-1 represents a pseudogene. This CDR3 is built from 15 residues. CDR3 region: CASSKGTGRTDEQYF. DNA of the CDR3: TGTGCCAGCAGCAAAGGAACAGGTAGGACCGACGAGCAGTACTTC.

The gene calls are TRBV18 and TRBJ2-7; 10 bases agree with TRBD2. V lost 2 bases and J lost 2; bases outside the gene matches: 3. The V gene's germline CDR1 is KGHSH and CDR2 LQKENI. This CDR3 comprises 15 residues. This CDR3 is CASSPSSGGAYEQYF. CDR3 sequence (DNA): TGTGCCAGCTCACCATCAAGCGGGGGGGCCTACGAGCAGTACTTC.

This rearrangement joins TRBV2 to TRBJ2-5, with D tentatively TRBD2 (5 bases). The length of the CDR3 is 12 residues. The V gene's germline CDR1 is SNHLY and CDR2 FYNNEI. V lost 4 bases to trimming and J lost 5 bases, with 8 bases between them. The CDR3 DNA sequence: TGTGCCAGCAGTGGGAGGTGGGAGACCCAGTACTTC. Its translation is CASSGRWETQYF.

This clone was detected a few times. CDR3: CASSLAGGGQGQPQHF. For the CDR3, the DNA is TGCGCCAGCAGCTTGGCCGGCGGGGGGCAGGGTCAGCCCCAGCATTTT. The chain combines TRBV5-1 with TRBJ1-5; D possibly corresponds to TRBD1 (6 bases). V gave up 0 bases and J gave up 6 bases, with 16 bases separating them. The CDR3 consists of 16 residues. Germline values: CDR1 SGHRS, CDR2 YFSETQ.

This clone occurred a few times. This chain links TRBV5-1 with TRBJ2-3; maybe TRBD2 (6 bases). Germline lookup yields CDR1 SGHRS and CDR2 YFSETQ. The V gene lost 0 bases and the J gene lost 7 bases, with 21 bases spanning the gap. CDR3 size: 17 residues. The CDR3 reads CASSLEWDGGPSHTQYF. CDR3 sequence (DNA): TGCGCCAGCAGCTTGGAATGGGACGGGGGACCCTCCCATACGCAGTATTTT.

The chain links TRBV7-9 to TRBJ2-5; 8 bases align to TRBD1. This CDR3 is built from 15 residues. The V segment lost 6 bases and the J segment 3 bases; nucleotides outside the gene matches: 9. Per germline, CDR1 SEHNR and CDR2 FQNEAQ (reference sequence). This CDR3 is CASSHMGTGEETQYF. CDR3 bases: TGTGCCAGCAGTCATATGGGGACAGGTGAAGAGACCCAGTACTTC. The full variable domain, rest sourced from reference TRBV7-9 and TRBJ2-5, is DTGVSQNPRHKITKRGQNVTFRCDPISEHNRLYWYRQTLGQGPEFLTYFQNEAQLEKSRLLSDRFSAERPKGSFSTLEIQRTEQGDSAMYLCASSHMGTGEETQYFGPGTRLLVL.

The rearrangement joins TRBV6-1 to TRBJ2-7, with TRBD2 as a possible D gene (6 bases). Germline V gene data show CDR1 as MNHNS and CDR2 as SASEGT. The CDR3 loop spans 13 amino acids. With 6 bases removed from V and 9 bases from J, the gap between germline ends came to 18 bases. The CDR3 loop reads CASRSPGTYGQYF. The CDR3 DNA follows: TGTGCCAGCAGATCCCCCGGGACTTATGGGCAGTACTTC.

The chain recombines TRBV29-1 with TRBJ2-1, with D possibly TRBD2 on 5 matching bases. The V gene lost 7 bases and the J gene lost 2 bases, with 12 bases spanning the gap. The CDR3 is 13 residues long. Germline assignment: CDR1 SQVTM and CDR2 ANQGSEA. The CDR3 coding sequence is TGCAGCGGGAGTCGGGAAGCCTACAATGAGCAGTTCTTC. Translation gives CSGSREAYNEQFF.

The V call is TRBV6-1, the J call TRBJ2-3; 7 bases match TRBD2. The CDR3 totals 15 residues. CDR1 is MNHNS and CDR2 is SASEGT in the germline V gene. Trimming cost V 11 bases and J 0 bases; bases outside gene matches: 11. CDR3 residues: CAGGGKTSSTDTQYF. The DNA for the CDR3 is TGTGCCGGGGGGGGGAAAACCTCTAGCACAGATACGCAGTATTTT.

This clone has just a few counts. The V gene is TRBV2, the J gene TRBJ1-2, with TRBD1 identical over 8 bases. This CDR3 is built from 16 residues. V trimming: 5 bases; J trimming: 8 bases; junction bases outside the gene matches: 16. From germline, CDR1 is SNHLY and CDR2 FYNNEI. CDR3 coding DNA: TGTGCCAGCAGTCCGACTTACCCGGACAGGGTAGAAGGCTACACCTTC. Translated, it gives CASSPTYPDRVEGYTF.

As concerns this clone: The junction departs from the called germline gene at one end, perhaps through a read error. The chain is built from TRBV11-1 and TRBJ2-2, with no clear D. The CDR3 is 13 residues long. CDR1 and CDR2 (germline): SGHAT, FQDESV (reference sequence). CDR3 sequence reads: CVSSLAVSGELFF. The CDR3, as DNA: TGTGTCAGCAGCTTAGCAGTCTCCGGGGAGCTGTTTTTT. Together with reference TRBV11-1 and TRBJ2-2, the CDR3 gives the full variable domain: EAEVAQSPRYKITEKSQAVAFWCDPISGHATLYWYRQILGQGPELLVQFQDESVVDDSQLPKDRFSAERLKGVDSTLKIQPAELGDSAMYLCVSSLAVSGELFFGEGSRLTVL.

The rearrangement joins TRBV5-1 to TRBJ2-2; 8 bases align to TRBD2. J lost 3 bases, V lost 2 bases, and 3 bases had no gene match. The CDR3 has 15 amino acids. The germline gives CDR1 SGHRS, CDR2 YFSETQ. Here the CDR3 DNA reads TGCGCCAGCAGCTTAGCTAGCGGGTACACCGGGGAGCTGTTTTTT. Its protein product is CASSLASGYTGELFF.

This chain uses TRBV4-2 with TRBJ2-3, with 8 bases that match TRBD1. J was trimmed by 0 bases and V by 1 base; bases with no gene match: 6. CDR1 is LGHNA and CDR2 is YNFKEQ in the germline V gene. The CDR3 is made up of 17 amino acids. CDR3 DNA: TGTGCCAGCAGCCAAGCCCGACAGGGGATTAGCACAGATACGCAGTATTTT. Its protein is CASSQARQGISTDTQYF.

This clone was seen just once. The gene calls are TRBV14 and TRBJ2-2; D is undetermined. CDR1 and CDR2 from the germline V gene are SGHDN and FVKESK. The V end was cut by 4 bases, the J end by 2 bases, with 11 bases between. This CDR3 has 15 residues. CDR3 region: CASSPRKGNTGELFF. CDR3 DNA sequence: TGTGCCAGCAGCCCACGCAAGGGCAACACCGGGGAGCTGTTTTTT.

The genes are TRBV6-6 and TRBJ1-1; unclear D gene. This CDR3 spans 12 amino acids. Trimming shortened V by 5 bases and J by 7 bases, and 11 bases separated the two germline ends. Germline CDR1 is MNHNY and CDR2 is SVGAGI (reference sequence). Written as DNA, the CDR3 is TGTGCCAGCAGTCCGCCAGCCTATGAAGCTTTCTTT. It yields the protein CASSPPAYEAFF.

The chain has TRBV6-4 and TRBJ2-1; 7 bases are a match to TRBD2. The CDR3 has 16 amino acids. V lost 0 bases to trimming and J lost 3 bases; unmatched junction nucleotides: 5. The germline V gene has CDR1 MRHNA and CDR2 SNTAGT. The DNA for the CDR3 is TGTGCCAGCAGTGACTCAGGCGGGAGAATCTACAATGAGCAGTTCTTC. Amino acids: CASSDSGGRIYNEQFF.

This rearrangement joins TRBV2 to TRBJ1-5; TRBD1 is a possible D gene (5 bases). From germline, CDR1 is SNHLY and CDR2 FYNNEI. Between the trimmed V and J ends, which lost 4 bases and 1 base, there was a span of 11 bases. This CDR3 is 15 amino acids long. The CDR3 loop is CASSVTRESNQPQHF. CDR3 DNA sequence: TGTGCCAGCAGTGTCACCAGGGAAAGCAATCAGCCCCAGCATTTT. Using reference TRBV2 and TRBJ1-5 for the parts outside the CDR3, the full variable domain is EPEVTQTPSHQVTQMGQEVILRCVPISNHLYFYWYRQILGQKVEFLVSFYNNEISEKSEIFDDQFSVERPDGSNFTLKIRSTKLEDSAMYFCASSVTRESNQPQHFGDGTRLSIL.

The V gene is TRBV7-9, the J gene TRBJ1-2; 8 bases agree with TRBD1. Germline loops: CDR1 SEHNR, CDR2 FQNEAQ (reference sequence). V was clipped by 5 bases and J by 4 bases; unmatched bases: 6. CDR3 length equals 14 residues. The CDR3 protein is CASSPGGAVYGYTF. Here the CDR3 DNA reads TGTGCCAGCAGCCCAGGGGGCGCGGTCTATGGCTACACCTTC.

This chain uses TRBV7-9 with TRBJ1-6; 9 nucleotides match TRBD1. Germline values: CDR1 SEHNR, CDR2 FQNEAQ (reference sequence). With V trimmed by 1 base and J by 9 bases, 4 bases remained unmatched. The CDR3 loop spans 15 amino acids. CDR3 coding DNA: TGTGCCAGCAGCTTAGAAACAGGGGGCGGTTCACCCCTCCACTTT. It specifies CASSLETGGGSPLHF.

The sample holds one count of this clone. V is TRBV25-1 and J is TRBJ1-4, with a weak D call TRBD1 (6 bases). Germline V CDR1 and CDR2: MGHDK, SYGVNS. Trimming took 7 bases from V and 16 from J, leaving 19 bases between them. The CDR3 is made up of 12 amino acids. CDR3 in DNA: TGTGCCAGCATGGGGGCCGGGACCCGGCAGTTTTTT. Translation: CASMGAGTRQFF.